This T cell receptor beta chain appears in the sequencing data of a study of CD8+CD57+ T cells in acquired aplastic anemia. CDR1 and CDR2 from the germline V gene are SGDLS and YYNGEE. This CDR3 is 14 amino acids long. The ends were cut back, 0 bases at V and 7 bases at J, with 8 bases in the middle. TCR beta VDJ combinations and CDR3 sequences were profiled from genomic DNA. MiXCR, applied by TCRdb to the reads, yields one record per CDR3 protein. The sample includes about 120,000 distinct CDR3 sequences, under 65% seen only once; the top ten take around 29%. The study's findings and limits: The study identified twenty-nine CD8+ CDR3 sequences shared by patients and controls.

In regard to this clonotype: The antigen is undetermined.

The authors sequenced patients whose flow cytometry had shown CD8+CD57+ cell expansion. Every one of the patients had aplastic anemia (severe, acquired). The V call is TRBV9, the J call TRBJ1-6; maybe TRBD1 (5 bases). The sequencing sample was made of sorted CD4+, CD8+, or CD8+CD57+ T cells (not recorded which) from PBMCs. The TCR comes from a human donor with aplastic anemia. The CDR3 region has the DNA TGTGCCAGCAGCGTAGAAGGGGCCAATTCACCCCTCCACTTT. It encodes CASSVEGANSPLHF.